What follows is one TCR beta chain and its context. The data were obtained in a study of blood T cell repertoires in COVID-19. J lost 6 bases, V lost 4 bases, and 10 bases had no gene match. Per the germline V gene, CDR1 is SEHNR and CDR2 is FQNEAQ (reference sequence). The CDR3 runs 17 residues. Assay used: immunoSEQ multiplex PCR; TCRdb lists only in-frame clones, some missing. This table holds 160,000 or so clones, roughly nine tenths found once. The gene calls are TRBV7-9 and TRBJ2-1; 12 nucleotides align to TRBD2. The receptor's source is a woman aged 70 to 79 with acute or convalescent COVID-19. Sequenced sample: peripheral blood. The CDR3 coding sequence is TGTGCCAGCAGCTCTTATACTAGCGGGAGGACCCCCAATGAGCAGTTCTTC. Protein product: CASSSYTSGRTPNEQFF.